This TCR beta chain was recorded in a study of T-cell reconstitution after alpha-beta-depleted transplantation in children. Study-level points and caveats: Day-60 TCRbeta diversity that was high in some patients was derived from surviving recipient T cells and thymic progenitors. T-cell counts and diversity were attributed mostly to newly produced T cells one year after transplant.

Preparation of the TCRbeta library was carried out with unique molecular identifiers. TCRdb fed the PCR reads into MiXCR, producing one record per CDR3 protein. Of about 640,000 distinct CDR3 sequences detected, 10% to 15% appear once; the ten largest clones hold roughly 2.3%. This clonotype was counted many times. The antigen remains undetermined. CDR1 is SQVTM, CDR2 ANQGSEA, per germline. The CDR3 length is 12 residues. V was pared by 7 bases and J by 2 bases, with 12 bases between. This material consisted of PBMCs, mostly from graft donor cells, taken 360 days after TCRalphabeta/CD19-depleted stem cell transplant. This clonotype was sampled from a male patient under 18 who had a stem cell transplant for acute myeloid leukemia, so the T cells may come from the graft donor. The J gene is TRBJ2-7, the V gene TRBV29-1; D is possibly TRBD1 (5 bases). The CDR3 protein is CSALGHPYEQYF. CDR3 coding DNA: TGCAGCGCCTTAGGACATCCCTACGAGCAGTACTTC.